This T cell receptor (beta chain) derives from a study of CDR3 diversity in severe acne. TCRdb reanalysed the PCR reads using MiXCR and keeps one entry per CDR3 protein. The profile shows tens of thousands of distinct CDR3 sequences, 45% to 60% of them singletons. The V gene lost 6 bases and the J gene lost 7 bases, with 15 bases spanning the gap. Germline lookup yields CDR1 ENHRY and CDR2 SYGVKD. The CDR3 contains 13 residues. The specimen was blood. V and J are TRBV10-3 and TRBJ1-1; D possibly corresponds to TRBD1 (5 bases). The sequence derives from a male donor in good health, without acne. The CDR3: CAIRARGDNEAFF. DNA for the CDR3: TGTGCCATCAGGGCCCGGGGGGATAATGAAGCTTTCTTT.